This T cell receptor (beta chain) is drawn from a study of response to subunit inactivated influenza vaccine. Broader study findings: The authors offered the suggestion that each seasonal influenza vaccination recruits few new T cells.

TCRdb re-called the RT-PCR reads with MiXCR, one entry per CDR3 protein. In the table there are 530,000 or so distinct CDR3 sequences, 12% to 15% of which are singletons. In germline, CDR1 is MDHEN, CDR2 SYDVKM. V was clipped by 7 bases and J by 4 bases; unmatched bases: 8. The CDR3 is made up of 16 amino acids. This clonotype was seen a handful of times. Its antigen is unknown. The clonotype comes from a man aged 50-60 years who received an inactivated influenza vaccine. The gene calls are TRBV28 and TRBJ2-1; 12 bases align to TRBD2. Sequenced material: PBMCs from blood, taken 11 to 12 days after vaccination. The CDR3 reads CASKTSGTSGYNEQFF. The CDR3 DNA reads TGTGCCAGCAAAACAAGTGGGACTAGCGGGTACAATGAGCAGTTCTTC.